The 22 T cell receptor beta chains listed next were all sequenced from one sample in a study of CD8 T cells in ankylosing spondylitis. TCRdb reprocessed the 5' RACE reads via MiXCR and lists one record per CDR3 protein. There are 250,000 to 350,000 distinct CDR3 sequences in the sample; under 25% occur only once, and 3.5% lies in the top ten. Material: blood, either unsorted or a sorted T cell fraction (not recorded which). All receptors come from a female donor with ankylosing spondylitis or in good health (not recorded which).

This chain connects TRBV7-2 to TRBJ1-2; 8 bases are shared with TRBD1. CDR3 length equals 16 residues. V trimming: 1 base; J trimming: 8 bases; junction bases outside the gene matches: 12. The germline CDR1 and CDR2 sequences are SGHTA and FQGNSA. The CDR3 loop is CASSLVGTGGLGGYTF. The CDR3, as DNA: TGTGCCAGCAGCTTAGTCGGCACAGGGGGACTAGGCGGCTACACCTTC.

This chain connects TRBV29-1 to TRBJ2-1; the D gene could be TRBD1 or TRBD2 (5 bases each). Deletions cut 7 bases from V and 6 bases from J, with 7 bases between. CDR1 and CDR2 from the germline V gene are SQVTM and ANQGSEA. The CDR3 contains 10 residues. In DNA, the CDR3 is TGCAGCGGTGGGACCAATGAGCAGTTCTTC. Amino acid sequence: CSGGTNEQFF.

This sequence joins TRBV2 and TRBJ2-1, with D possibly TRBD1 on 5 matching bases. CDR1 and CDR2 from the germline V gene are SNHLY and FYNNEI. Trimming left V 10 bases short and J 8 bases short, with 18 bases between. The CDR3 totals 13 residues. The CDR3 nucleotides read TGTGCCACCTCATCGGACACACGGGATGAGCAGTTCTTC. This codes for CATSSDTRDEQFF.

In this sample, this clonotype turned up a few times. The chain is built from TRBV5-1 and TRBJ2-1; TRBD2 is a possible D gene (5 bases). Germline V gives CDR1 SGHRS, CDR2 YFSETQ. Trimming stripped 6 bases from V and 8 bases from J, with 27 bases between. This CDR3 comprises 17 residues. Written as DNA, the CDR3 is TGCGCCAGCAACCTTTTGGCGACCGGGGAAATAACCCATGAGCAGTTCTTC. Translation gives CASNLLATGEITHEQFF. The whole variable domain, remainder taken from reference TRBV5-1 and TRBJ2-1, is KAGVTQTPRYLIKTRGQQVTLSCSPISGHRSVSWYQQTPGQGLQFLFEYFSETQRNKGNFPGRFSGRQFSNSRSEMNVSTLELGDSALYLCASNLLATGEITHEQFFGPGTRLTVL.

There are many counts of this clonotype. The chain recombines TRBV11-2 with TRBJ1-6; D unclear. Trimming left V 0 bases short and J 10 bases short, with 7 bases between. The length of the CDR3 is 13 residues. In germline, CDR1 is SGHAT, CDR2 FQNNGV. CDR3 loop: CASSLERESPLHF. In DNA, the CDR3 is TGTGCCAGCAGCTTAGAAAGGGAATCACCCCTCCACTTT.

This chain joins TRBV12-3 or TRBV12-4 and TRBJ2-1, with D uncertain. The CDR3 contains 15 residues. With 7 bases removed from V and 0 bases from J, the gap between germline ends came to 13 bases. The CDR3 bases are TGTGCCAGCACCCGACACTCCAGCTCCTACAATGAGCAGTTCTTC. This translates into CASTRHSSSYNEQFF.

The chain's CDR3 is CASSAPGLRGGKNIQYF. CDR3 DNA: TGTGCCAGCAGTGCCCCCGGACTCCGGGGAGGCAAAAACATTCAGTACTTC. This chain joins TRBV12-3 or TRBV12-4 and TRBJ2-4; tentative D call: TRBD2 (6 bases). The CDR3 runs 17 residues. V lost 5 bases to trimming and J lost 3 bases, with 20 bases between them.

This clonotype showed up just once. The chain employs TRBV21-1 and TRBJ2-4; the D call of TRBD1 is as the table states it, not checked on the DNA. TRBV21-1 constitutes a pseudogene. The CDR3 consists of 15 residues. This CDR3 is CASSNRGGAKNIQYF. The CDR3 DNA sequence: TGTGCCAGCAGCAATAGGGGGGGGGCCAAAAACATTCAGTACTTC.

This clonotype has just a few counts. V usage is TRBV30 and J usage is TRBJ2-7; D possibly corresponds to TRBD1 (6 bases). V was shortened by 0 bases and J by 6 bases, with 6 bases between the two germline ends. The CDR3 length is 11 residues. Germline V gene lookup returns CDR1 GTSNPN and CDR2 SVGIG (reference sequence). CDR3 protein: CAWSVGAEQYF. For the CDR3, the DNA is TGTGCCTGGAGTGTGGGGGCCGAGCAGTACTTC.

This clonotype has a handful of counts. This rearrangement joins TRBV12-3 or TRBV12-4 to TRBJ2-7; perhaps D is TRBD1 or TRBD2 (7 bases each). V lost 3 bases to trimming and J lost 9 bases, with 15 bases between them. This CDR3 contains 13 residues. CDR3 DNA: TGTGCCAGCAGTTTGGGGGGGCGGACAGGGCAGTACTTC. It codes for CASSLGGRTGQYF.

This clonotype has just a few counts. The rearrangement links TRBV20-1 to TRBJ2-3; D is ambiguous. Trimming cost V 0 bases and J 3 bases, with 16 bases left between them. The CDR3 covers 16 residues. Germline-derived CDR1 and CDR2 are DFQATT and SNEGSKA (reference sequence). CDR3 sequence reads: CSARDRRWSDTDTQYF. The CDR3 DNA reads TGCAGTGCTAGAGATAGAAGGTGGAGCGATACAGATACGCAGTATTTT.

J is TRBJ2-1 and V is TRBV7-3; D not certain. The CDR3 consists of 13 residues. Trimming removed 5 bases at V and 7 bases at J, with 12 bases between. Looked up from germline, CDR1 is SGHTA and CDR2 is FQGTGA. The CDR3 coding sequence is TGTGCCAGCAGCCCTGACCCCCCAAATGAGCAGTTCTTC. Protein: CASSPDPPNEQFF.

The DNA of the CDR3 is TGCGCCAGCAGCCAAGATTTCCTTATGAACACTGAAGCTTTCTTT. Protein: CASSQDFLMNTEAFF. The chain couples TRBV4-3 to TRBJ1-1, with D uncertain. Trimming removed 0 bases from V and 0 bases from J, with 8 bases in between. Looked up from germline, CDR1 is LGHNA and CDR2 is YSLEER. CDR3 length: 15 residues.

V and J are TRBV20-1 and TRBJ1-5, with D unresolved. The CDR3 loop spans 14 amino acids. V lost 2 bases and J lost 2, with 10 bases in between. Germline values: CDR1 DFQATT, CDR2 SNEGSKA (reference sequence). CDR3 region: CSARSGVGNQPQHF. CDR3 bases: TGCAGTGCTAGATCCGGGGTTGGCAATCAGCCCCAGCATTTT.

The CDR3 reads CASSLSASLGTDTQYF. The CDR3 DNA reads TGTGCCAGCTCACTATCCGCCAGTCTTGGCACAGATACGCAGTATTTT. The chain has TRBV18 and TRBJ2-3; D remains ambiguous. Germline V lookup: CDR1 KGHSH, CDR2 LQKENI. Trimming took off 4 bases at V and 1 base at J, with 15 bases between the two ends. The CDR3 has 16 amino acids.

The chain joins TRBV29-1 to TRBJ1-5; TRBD1 is a possible D gene (6 bases). The V gene lost 4 bases and the J gene lost 5 bases, with 12 bases spanning the gap. The CDR3 totals 13 residues. Germline CDR1 SQVTM, CDR2 ANQGSEA. The CDR3 bases are TGCAGCGTTGCTTTGTCAGGGGATCAGCCCCAGCATTTT. Translating it yields CSVALSGDQPQHF.

This clonotype was seen only a few times. The chain uses TRBV10-3 and TRBJ1-6, with D hard to call. V was clipped by 10 bases and J by 6 bases, with 16 bases between them. Germline V gene lookup returns CDR1 ENHRY and CDR2 SYGVKD. This CDR3 contains 14 residues. The CDR3 loop reads CATSADTSNSPLHF. CDR3 in DNA: TGTGCCACGTCTGCAGATACCAGTAATTCACCCCTCCACTTT.

This clonotype was counted between two and nine times. The genes are TRBV6-2 or TRBV6-3 and TRBJ2-2; the match to TRBD2 covers 8 bases. Per germline, CDR1 MNHEY and CDR2 SVGEGT. The length of the CDR3 is 17 residues. V lost 5 bases to trimming and J lost 3 bases; unmatched junction nucleotides: 11. The CDR3 nucleotides read TGTGCCAGCAGTCGCACATCCAGCGGGAGACACACCGGGGAGCTGTTTTTT. It is translated as CASSRTSSGRHTGELFF.

The chain recombines TRBV6-5 with TRBJ2-1; D gene uncertain. The germline V gene has CDR1 MNHEY and CDR2 SVGAGI. CDR3 length: 11 amino acids. The V end lost 6 bases, the J end lost 10 bases, and 10 bases lay between the germline ends. CDR3 amino acids: CASSEGREQFF. The DNA for the CDR3 is TGTGCCAGCAGCGAAGGGCGGGAGCAGTTCTTC.

The CDR3 is CASSAGTGVPYEQYF. The CDR3, as DNA: TGTGCCAGCAGCGCCGGGACAGGGGTCCCCTACGAGCAGTACTTC. The V gene is TRBV6-2 or TRBV6-3, the J gene TRBJ2-7; 10 bases fit TRBD1. Germline V CDR1 and CDR2: MNHEY, SVGEGT. This CDR3 is 15 amino acids long. The V segment lost 6 bases and the J segment 2 bases; nucleotides outside the gene matches: 7.

This chain links TRBV3-1 with TRBJ1-2, with 7 bases matching TRBD1. The CDR3 totals 15 residues. The trim removed 2 bases at V and 6 bases at J, leaving 9 bases unmatched. CDR1 and CDR2 (germline): LGHDT, YNNKEL (reference sequence). The CDR3 coding sequence is TGTGCCAGCAGCCAACTAGACAGGGCCTCTAATGGCTACACCTTC. Translating it yields CASSQLDRASNGYTF.

With regard to this clonotype: A clone one base away is much larger, so this may be a read error. The chain couples TRBV13 to TRBJ1-1; no reliable D call. The CDR3 has 13 amino acids. Germline lookup yields CDR1 PRHDT and CDR2 FYEKMQ (reference sequence). V was cut by 1 base and J by 1 base, with 4 bases left in between. In nucleotides, the CDR3 is TGTGCCAGCAGCTTAGTCTCGAACACTGAAGCTTTCTTT. Protein product: CASSLVSNTEAFF.